This entry lists 24 T cell receptor beta chains sequenced from one sample in a study of blood T cell repertoires in COVID-19. Sequencing was performed with immunoSEQ multiplex PCR; in TCRdb, only in-frame clones are kept and a portion is missing. The repertoire holds 300,000 to 350,000 clones, with about nine tenths as singletons. Specimen: peripheral blood. These receptors came from a man aged 30 to 39 with COVID-19, enrolled during active disease.

V gene TRBV11-2 combines with J gene TRBJ2-1; TRBD2 agrees at 12 bases. This CDR3 comprises 17 residues. Germline V gene data show CDR1 as SGHAT and CDR2 as FQNNGV. The V segment lost 1 base and the J segment 8 bases; nucleotides outside the gene matches: 9. For the CDR3, the DNA is TGTGCCAGCAGCTTAGCCCTAGCGGGGGGGCCTAGGGATGAGCAGTTCTTC. Translation: CASSLALAGGPRDEQFF.

The CDR3 DNA is TGTGCCAGCAGCCCCGCTGGGGTTAGCGGGAGGGCCGGGTACGAGCAGTACTTC. It specifies CASSPAGVSGRAGYEQYF. The rearrangement uses TRBV28 and TRBJ2-7; 11 nucleotides align to TRBD2. V shed 6 bases, J shed 4 bases, and the junction held 17 bases outside the gene matches. This CDR3 contains 18 residues. Germline values: CDR1 MDHEN, CDR2 SYDVKM.

The J gene is TRBJ2-1, the V gene TRBV9; a weak D match, TRBD2 (6 bases). V was shortened by 3 bases and J by 0 bases, with 7 bases between the two germline ends. CDR3 length: 14 amino acids. Germline-derived CDR1 and CDR2 are SGDLS and YYNGEE. CDR3 sequence: CASSAGSSYNEQFF. DNA for the CDR3: TGTGCCAGCAGCGCCGGGAGCTCCTACAATGAGCAGTTCTTC. The variable domain in full, with the rest retrieved from reference TRBV9 and TRBJ2-1, is DSGVTQTPKHLITATGQRVTLRCSPRSGDLSVYWYQQSLDQGLQFLIQYYNGEERAKGNILERFSAQQFPDLHSELNLSSLELGDSALYFCASSAGSSYNEQFFGPGTRLTVL.

V and J are TRBV27 and TRBJ1-1; D might be TRBD1 (5 bases). V was cut by 11 bases and J by 3 bases, with 13 bases left in between. CDR1 is MNHEY and CDR2 is SMNVEV in the germline V gene (reference sequence). This CDR3 contains 12 residues. CDR3 region: CAAWGGDTEAFF. The CDR3 region has the DNA TGTGCCGCCTGGGGGGGGGACACTGAAGCTTTCTTT.

The genes are TRBV28 and TRBJ1-1; D may be TRBD1 (6 bases). The germline V gene encodes CDR1 MDHEN and CDR2 SYDVKM. V shed 6 bases and J shed 2 bases, with 7 bases lying between them. The CDR3 runs 12 residues. The CDR3 spells CASRDRNTEAFF. The CDR3 bases are TGTGCCAGCAGGGACAGAAACACTGAAGCTTTCTTT.

This clone has just one count. The rearrangement uses TRBV7-3 and TRBJ2-2; 9 bases are a match to TRBD1. Trimming took 5 bases from V and 0 from J; bases not matched to a gene: 4. In germline, CDR1 is SGHTA, CDR2 FQGTGA. The CDR3 runs to 16 residues. The DNA for the CDR3 is TGTGCCAGCAGCGCTACAGGGGGCGCGAACACCGGGGAGCTGTTTTTT. Translated: CASSATGGANTGELFF.

The sample holds one count of this clone. The V call is TRBV7-3, the J call TRBJ2-7, with 9 bases that match TRBD1. CDR1 and CDR2 (germline): SGHTA, FQGTGA. The CDR3 covers 15 residues. J lost 2 bases, V lost 5 bases, and 7 bases had no gene match. In nucleotides, the CDR3 is TGTGCCAGCAGCCCGGTGGGGACAGGGACCTACGAGCAGTACTTC. It yields the protein CASSPVGTGTYEQYF. Variable domain in full (rest from reference TRBV7-3 and TRBJ2-7): GAGVSQTPSNKVTEKGKYVELRCDPISGHTALYWYRQSLGQGPEFLIYFQGTGAADDSGLPNDRFFAVRPEGSVSTLKIQRTERGDSAVYLCASSPVGTGTYEQYFGPGTRLTVT.

The gene calls are TRBV9 and TRBJ1-4; 11 bases fit TRBD1. The CDR3 extends over 16 amino acids. V dropped 4 bases and J dropped 12; count of bases not matched to a gene: 14. Germline assignment: CDR1 SGDLS and CDR2 YYNGEE. DNA of the CDR3: TGTGCCAGCAGCCACCAGATGCGGACAGGGGGCGAAGAACTGTTTTTT. Translated, it gives CASSHQMRTGGEELFF.

This clone was detected once. This chain joins TRBV7-2 and TRBJ1-6; a possible D gene is TRBD1 (5 bases). This CDR3 region has 15 residues. Trimming cost V 1 base and J 7 bases, with 11 bases left between them. Germline CDR1 is SGHTA and CDR2 is FQGNSA. The CDR3 protein is CASSLGQGPNSPLHF. The CDR3 nucleotides are TGTGCCAGCAGCTTAGGGCAGGGCCCCAATTCACCCCTCCACTTT.

This clone appeared a single time. This sequence joins TRBV15 and TRBJ1-5, with a weak D call TRBD1 (6 bases). The germline V gene encodes CDR1 LNHNV and CDR2 YYDKDF (reference sequence). The V end was cut by 3 bases, the J end by 3 bases, with 18 bases between. This CDR3 has 17 amino acids. CDR3 loop: CATSSLQGKGNNQPQHF. The CDR3 nucleotides read TGTGCCACCAGCAGCTTACAGGGAAAAGGGAACAATCAGCCCCAGCATTTT.

The genes are TRBV29-1 and TRBJ2-5; the D gene is possibly TRBD2 (6 bases). In germline, CDR1 is SQVTM, CDR2 ANQGSEA. With 2 bases removed from V and 1 base from J, the gap between germline ends came to 23 bases. CDR3 length equals 18 residues. The CDR3 reads CSVESSSAVWTPQETQYF. The CDR3 DNA follows: TGCAGCGTTGAAAGTTCTAGCGCCGTATGGACACCCCAAGAGACCCAGTACTTC.

The gene calls are TRBV6-2 or TRBV6-3 and TRBJ1-5; 7 bases are shared with TRBD1. Germline lookup yields CDR1 MNHEY and CDR2 SVGEGT. There are 13 residues in the CDR3. V dropped 7 bases and J dropped 6; count of bases not matched to a gene: 6. The DNA for the CDR3 is TGTGCCAGCAACCCTGACAGGGTTCAGCCCCAGCATTTT. It codes for CASNPDRVQPQHF.

The chain uses TRBV9 and TRBJ2-1; D might be TRBD2 (5 bases). Germline V gene data show CDR1 as SGDLS and CDR2 as YYNGEE. Deletions cut 1 base from V and 6 bases from J, with 17 bases between. The CDR3 covers 16 residues. CDR3 nucleotide sequence: TGTGCCAGCAGCGTACTCGGGATCCCGTCTGGCAATGAGCAGTTCTTC. It specifies CASSVLGIPSGNEQFF. Variable domain in full (rest from reference TRBV9 and TRBJ2-1): DSGVTQTPKHLITATGQRVTLRCSPRSGDLSVYWYQQSLDQGLQFLIQYYNGEERAKGNILERFSAQQFPDLHSELNLSSLELGDSALYFCASSVLGIPSGNEQFFGPGTRLTVL.

The rearrangement links TRBV9 to TRBJ2-7, with 8 bases matching TRBD1. The trim removed 4 bases at V and 4 bases at J, leaving 10 bases unmatched. This CDR3 contains 15 residues. Germline values: CDR1 SGDLS, CDR2 YYNGEE. CDR3 nucleotide sequence: TGTGCCAGCAGCTCCCCCGGGACAGGAACTTACGAGCAGTACTTC. Its protein is CASSSPGTGTYEQYF.

The chain links TRBV7-7 to TRBJ2-2, with TRBD2 matching 8 bases. J lost 4 bases, V lost 2 bases, and 6 bases had no gene match. CDR1 SSHAT and CDR2 FNYEAQ come from the germline V gene (reference sequence). The CDR3 consists of 16 residues. The CDR3 bases are TGTGCCAGCAGCTTATTAGGACTAGCCCCCACCGGGGAGCTGTTTTTT. Amino acids: CASSLLGLAPTGELFF.

The chain has TRBV4-3 and TRBJ1-3, with 9 positions matching TRBD1. After removal of 7 bases from V and 1 base from J, the junction contained 5 bases not matched to a gene. The CDR3 contains 15 residues. Germline lookup yields CDR1 LGHNA and CDR2 YSLEER. Written as DNA, the CDR3 is TGCGCCAGCACCGAGGGACAGGGATCTGGAAACACCATATATTTT. Translating gives CASTEGQGSGNTIYF.

The V gene is TRBV6-5, the J gene TRBJ2-7; tentative D call: TRBD2 (6 bases). CDR1 is MNHEY and CDR2 is SVGAGI in the germline V gene. The germline V and J ends were trimmed by 2 bases and 4 bases, with 6 bases remaining between them. This CDR3 is built from 12 residues. CDR3 nucleotides: TGTGCCAGCAGTTACCGGGGGTACGAGCAGTACTTC. This encodes CASSYRGYEQYF.

This rearrangement joins TRBV7-2 to TRBJ1-1; D may be TRBD1 (5 bases). The V and J ends lost 0 bases and 0 bases respectively, with 8 bases between them. This CDR3 comprises 15 residues. Germline V gene data show CDR1 as SGHTA and CDR2 as FQGNSA. CDR3 in DNA: TGTGCCAGCAGCTTAGCGGGGCTACTGAACACTGAAGCTTTCTTT. Translating it yields CASSLAGLLNTEAFF.

This clone was detected only once. The chain is built from TRBV5-6 and TRBJ1-1; 8 nucleotides agree with TRBD1. Looked up from germline, CDR1 is SGHDT and CDR2 is YYEEEE. The CDR3 covers 14 residues. Trimming at V came to 6 bases and at J to 4 bases, leaving 8 bases not matched to a gene. The CDR3 here is CASTLTGVGTEAFF. The CDR3 DNA reads as TGTGCCAGCACCCTGACAGGGGTGGGCACTGAAGCTTTCTTT. Drawing the rest from reference TRBV5-6 and TRBJ1-1, the complete variable domain is DAGVTQSPTHLIKTRGQQVTLRCSPKSGHDTVSWYQQALGQGPQFIFQYYEEEERQRGNFPDRFSGHQFPNYSSELNVNALLLGDSALYLCASTLTGVGTEAFFGQGTRLTVV.

This chain connects TRBV29-1 to TRBJ1-2; TRBD1 agrees at 7 bases. Unmatched junction bases numbered 6, after V lost 7 bases and J lost 4 bases. Germline assignment: CDR1 SQVTM and CDR2 ANQGSEA. This CDR3 region has 12 residues. For the CDR3, the DNA is TGCAGCGGCCACGACAGGGCCTATGGCTACACCTTC. Amino acid sequence: CSGHDRAYGYTF.

This clone appeared a single time. The V gene is TRBV7-8, the J gene TRBJ2-3, with 10 bases that match TRBD2. Germline CDR1 is SGHVS and CDR2 is FQNEAQ. This CDR3 is built from 17 residues. V lost 5 bases to trimming and J lost 2 bases; unmatched junction nucleotides: 10. In DNA, the CDR3 is TGTGCCAGCAGCCTATATAGGACTAGCGGCTACACAGATACGCAGTATTTT. It is translated as CASSLYRTSGYTDTQYF.

The rearrangement joins TRBV6-5 to TRBJ2-3, with TRBD1 as a possible D gene (6 bases). CDR1 is MNHEY, CDR2 SVGAGI, per germline. V lost 4 bases, J lost 0 bases, and 11 bases lay in between. The CDR3 extends over 15 amino acids. The DNA for the CDR3 is TGTGCCAGCAGTTTTCACAGGGCTAGCACAGATACGCAGTATTTT. It specifies CASSFHRASTDTQYF.

This clone was observed once. The rearrangement joins TRBV9 to TRBJ2-3, with 9 bases fitting TRBD1. This CDR3 comprises 17 residues. With 4 bases clipped from V and 2 bases from J, the junction kept 11 bases outside the gene matches. Germline V gene sequence: CDR1 SGDLS, CDR2 YYNGEE. The DNA for the CDR3 is TGTGCCAGCAGCTCCGTTGGCGGGACAGGGTCCACAGATACGCAGTATTTT. Its protein product is CASSSVGGTGSTDTQYF.

The rearrangement joins TRBV5-1 to TRBJ2-5; 9 bases match TRBD1. The CDR3 spans 14 residues. V trimming: 9 bases; J trimming: 1 base; junction bases outside the gene matches: 7. Germline V gene sequence: CDR1 SGHRS, CDR2 YFSETQ. The CDR3 region has the DNA TGCGCCACGGCCCCGGGACAGGGCCAAGAGACCCAGTACTTC. It codes for CATAPGQGQETQYF.